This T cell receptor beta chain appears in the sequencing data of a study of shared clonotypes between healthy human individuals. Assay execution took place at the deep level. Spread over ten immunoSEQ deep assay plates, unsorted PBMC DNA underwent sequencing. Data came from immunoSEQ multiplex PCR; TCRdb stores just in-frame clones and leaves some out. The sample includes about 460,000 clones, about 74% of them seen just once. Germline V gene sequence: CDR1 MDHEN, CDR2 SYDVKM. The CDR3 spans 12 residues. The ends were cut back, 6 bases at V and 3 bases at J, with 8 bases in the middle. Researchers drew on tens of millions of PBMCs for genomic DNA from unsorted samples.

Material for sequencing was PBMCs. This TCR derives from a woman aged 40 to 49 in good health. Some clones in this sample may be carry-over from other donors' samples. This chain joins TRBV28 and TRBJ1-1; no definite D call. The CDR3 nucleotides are TGTGCCAGCAGGCGGGTATACACTGAAGCTTTCTTT. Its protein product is CASRRVYTEAFF.